This T cell receptor (beta chain) was recorded in a study of OX40 agonist ivuxolimab in advanced cancers. About the full investigation: The costimulatory receptor OX40 (CD134) was targeted by ivuxolimab, a fully human IgG2 agonistic monoclonal antibody. Of the 50 to 55 patients in dose escalation, about 20 had hepatocellular carcinoma, around 15 had melanoma, 9 had renal cell carcinoma and 9 had head and neck cancer. Partial responses occurred in three dose-escalation patients: two with cutaneous melanoma and one with hepatocellular carcinoma. Peripheral TCRbeta sequencing was intended to test whether TCR sequence diversity was altered and clonal T-cell expansion was caused by ivuxolimab. Patients were allowed to have had prior anti-PD-1, anti-PD-L1 or anti-CTLA-4 therapy, and around 40% of the dose-escalation patients had previously received checkpoint inhibitors. In the dose-escalation cohort, around four fifths of patients were male, and the mean age was approximately 60 years, with a range of roughly 20 to 79. Intravenous ivuxolimab was administered to patients every 2 weeks at six dose levels: 0.01, 0.1, 0.3, 1.5, 3 and 10 mg/kg. The paper reports the monotherapy dose-escalation portion (N = 52 patients) of the phase I ivuxolimab trial. Summary of the overall study and its limitations: Low levels of normalized T-cell clonal expansion were also shown by some nonresponding patients. In the 0.1-3.0 mg/kg groups, partial responders had among the lowest normalized peripheral clonal expansion, particularly in CD8+ T cells. The antigen specificity of the peripheral T cells that underwent clonal expansion was not determined. After ivuxolimab, more expanded clones were found on average in CD8+ T cells than in CD4+ T cells. At doses from 0.1 to 3.0 mg/kg, clonal expansion was seen in both CD4+ and CD8+ blood T cells between baseline and week 6.

Points on this clone: Its antigen is unknown. Base qualities are missing; no much larger clone stands one base away.

For sequencing of the TCRbeta CDR3 region, genomic DNA was extracted from the sorted cells. The immunoSEQ Assay was used to sequence the TCRbeta CDR3 regions. Held by TCRdb, this immuneACCESS table contains in-frame sequences only and omits some clones. Under half of the omission traces to an unresolved V gene where checked; the cause of the rest is unknown. A total of 65,000 to 75,000 clones appear in this sample, roughly nine tenths of them only once. The top ten clonotypes cover roughly 4% of the sample. Patients with a history of autoimmune disease or receiving systemic immunosuppression were excluded from the trial. Peripheral blood for TCR sequencing was collected from all dose cohorts at baseline, on cycle 4 day 1, and on cycle 7 day 1. Samples came from an open-label, multicenter, first-in-human phase I dose-escalation trial of ivuxolimab. The trial enrolled adults with locally advanced or metastatic head and neck squamous cell, hepatocellular, melanoma or renal cell carcinoma. Before TCR sequencing, CD4+ T cells and CD8+ T cells were sorted from peripheral blood as separate populations.

Based on the germline V gene, the CDR1 and CDR2 sequences are SGHAT and FQNNGV. From cysteine to phenylalanine, the CDR3 is 12 amino acids long. Only CDR3 DNA is held: 36 bases, read in frame from base 1. Unmatched junction bases come to 0, with V trimmed by 4 bases and J by 3 bases. The starting material was CD4+ or CD8+ T cells sorted from blood, obtained in a trial of the OX40 agonist ivuxolimab. This sequence was found in an adult with an advanced solid tumor such as melanoma, head and neck, liver or kidney cancer. The sequence is built from TRBV11-2 and TRBJ2-7; 7 bases in the middle match TRBD2. The CDR3 protein is CASSSGGYEQYF. The sequence in DNA is TGTGCCAGCAGCTCGGGGGGCTACGAGCAGTACTTC. Reference TRBV11-2 and TRBJ2-7 proteins supply the regions before and after the CDR3; the full variable domain is: EAGVAQSPRYKIIEKRQSVAFWCNPISGHATLYWYQQILGQGPKLLIQFQNNGVVDDSQLPKDRFSAERLKGVDSTLKIQPAKLEDSAVYLCASSSGGYEQYFGPGTRLTVT.